The 13 T cell receptor beta chains below come from one sample, sequenced in a study of T cell responses to AZD1222 COVID-19 vaccine. Assay used: immunoSEQ multiplex PCR; TCRdb lists only in-frame clones, some missing. The top ten hold 6.9% of the sample, which has some 190,000 clones, approximately 92% seen once. The sample here was peripheral blood, taken on day 0 of AZD1222 vaccination. The receptors were sampled from an adult in good health.

The rearrangement joins TRBV7-9 to TRBJ1-5, with 7 bases matching TRBD1. Germline CDR1 SEHNR, CDR2 FQNEAQ (reference sequence). The V segment lost 4 bases and the J segment 0 bases; nucleotides outside the gene matches: 9. This CDR3 has 17 residues. In nucleotides, the CDR3 is TGTGCCAGCAGCTCAACCACAGGGGAATATAGCAATCAGCCCCAGCATTTT. Its translation is CASSSTTGEYSNQPQHF.

This clone has a single count. The chain carries TRBV10-3 and TRBJ2-2, with 8 bases aligning to TRBD1. The germline V gene encodes CDR1 ENHRY and CDR2 SYGVKD. This CDR3 comprises 17 residues. V was pared by 5 bases and J by 1 base, with 9 bases of the junction left unmatched. DNA for the CDR3: TGTGCCATCAGTAGGTTCCTGACAGGGGAGAACACCGGGGAGCTGTTTTTT. Its translation: CAISRFLTGENTGELFF.

Here the CDR3 reads CASTQWDSQETQYF. Here the CDR3 DNA reads TGTGCCAGCACCCAATGGGACAGCCAAGAGACCCAGTACTTC. V usage is TRBV6-5 and J usage is TRBJ2-5; 7 bases agree with TRBD1. J was trimmed by 1 base and V by 7 bases; bases with no gene match: 6. This CDR3 has 14 amino acids. Per the germline V gene, CDR1 is MNHEY and CDR2 is SVGAGI.

This chain joins TRBV18 and TRBJ1-5; a possible D gene is TRBD1 (5 bases). The CDR3 length is 15 residues. Germline loops: CDR1 KGHSH, CDR2 LQKENI. The V gene lost 0 bases and the J gene lost 6 bases, with 12 bases spanning the gap. DNA for the CDR3: TGTGCCAGCTCACCACCGTCGGGGGTAGGTCAGCCCCAGCATTTT. Translating gives CASSPPSGVGQPQHF.

V and J are TRBV7-9 and TRBJ1-2; 8 bases fit TRBD1. The germline V gene encodes CDR1 SEHNR and CDR2 FQNEAQ (reference sequence). This CDR3 spans 14 amino acids. V was clipped by 5 bases and J by 5 bases; unmatched bases: 7. CDR3 DNA sequence: TGTGCCAGCAGCCCTACACAGGGGGGGTATGGCTACACCTTC. It codes for CASSPTQGGYGYTF.

This chain links TRBV7-9 with TRBJ1-1; the D gene is possibly TRBD1 (6 bases). The V gene lost 1 base and the J gene lost 1 base, with 7 bases spanning the gap. This CDR3 is 14 amino acids long. The germline CDR1 and CDR2 sequences are SEHNR and FQNEAQ (reference sequence). CDR3 sequence reads: CASSLGQANTEAFF. The CDR3 DNA reads TGTGCCAGCAGCTTAGGACAGGCGAACACTGAAGCTTTCTTT.

This chain uses TRBV12-2 with TRBJ2-1. TRBV12-2 is recorded as a pseudogene. CDR3 size: 17 residues. CDR3 amino acids: CASRFPRCEGGRNEQFF. Here the CDR3 DNA reads TGTGCAAGTCGCTTCCCGCGGTGTGAGGGGGGCCGTAATGAGCAGTTCTTC.

V gene TRBV6-5 combines with J gene TRBJ1-5; D might be TRBD1 (5 bases). CDR1 and CDR2 from the germline V gene are MNHEY and SVGAGI. Trimming stripped 2 bases from V and 7 bases from J, with 15 bases between. The CDR3 sequence is 15 residues long. CDR3 bases: TGTGCCAGCAGTTACCGTTCCAGGGTCGACCAGCCCCAGCATTTT. Its protein is CASSYRSRVDQPQHF.

V gene TRBV6-6 combines with J gene TRBJ2-7; tentative D call: TRBD2 (7 bases). The ends were cut back, 10 bases at V and 7 bases at J, with 23 bases in the middle. This CDR3 is 14 amino acids long. CDR1 and CDR2 from the germline V gene are MNHNY and SVGAGI (reference sequence). The CDR3 region has the DNA TGTGCCACCAAAGGGGGGGGAGCTTCGGATGAGCAGTACGTC. Protein: CATKGGGASDEQYV.

The chain has TRBV19 and TRBJ1-2; D gene uncertain. V was cut by 7 bases and J by 5 bases, with 14 bases left in between. The V gene's germline CDR1 is LNHDA and CDR2 SQIVND (reference sequence). The CDR3 runs to 13 residues. The CDR3 sequence is CASNWESGYGYTF. In DNA, the CDR3 is TGTGCCAGTAACTGGGAGTCTGGGTATGGCTACACCTTC.

This chain links TRBV4-1 with TRBJ2-3, with 7 bases aligning to TRBD1. Losses at the gene ends were 1 base for V and 1 base for J; bases not matched to a gene: 2. The CDR3 contains 15 residues. Germline V gene data show CDR1 as MGHRA and CDR2 as YSYEKL. The CDR3 DNA sequence: TGCGCCAGCAGCCAAGCGCAGGGGGGCACAGATACGCAGTATTTT. Translated, it gives CASSQAQGGTDTQYF.

This chain uses TRBV5-1 with TRBJ2-3, with 9 positions matching TRBD2. Germline-derived CDR1 and CDR2 are SGHRS and YFSETQ. The junction had 5 bases not matched to a gene; V was cut back by 0 bases and J by 3 bases. The CDR3 extends over 16 amino acids. The CDR3 region has the DNA TGCGCCAGCAGCTTGGGTGCGACTAGCGGTACAGATACGCAGTATTTT. This encodes CASSLGATSGTDTQYF. Full variable domain (rest looked up from reference TRBV5-1 and TRBJ2-3): KAGVTQTPRYLIKTRGQQVTLSCSPISGHRSVSWYQQTPGQGLQFLFEYFSETQRNKGNFPGRFSGRQFSNSRSEMNVSTLELGDSALYLCASSLGATSGTDTQYFGPGTRLTVL.

This sequence joins TRBV4-3 and TRBJ2-6; 7 bases align to TRBD1. Germline CDR1 LGHNA, CDR2 YSLEER. The CDR3 is 16 amino acids. J gave up 1 base and V 0 bases, and 0 bases lay outside the gene matches. The CDR3 reads CASSQDRGSGANVLTF. The CDR3 nucleotides read TGCGCCAGCAGCCAAGACAGGGGGTCTGGGGCCAACGTCCTGACTTTC.